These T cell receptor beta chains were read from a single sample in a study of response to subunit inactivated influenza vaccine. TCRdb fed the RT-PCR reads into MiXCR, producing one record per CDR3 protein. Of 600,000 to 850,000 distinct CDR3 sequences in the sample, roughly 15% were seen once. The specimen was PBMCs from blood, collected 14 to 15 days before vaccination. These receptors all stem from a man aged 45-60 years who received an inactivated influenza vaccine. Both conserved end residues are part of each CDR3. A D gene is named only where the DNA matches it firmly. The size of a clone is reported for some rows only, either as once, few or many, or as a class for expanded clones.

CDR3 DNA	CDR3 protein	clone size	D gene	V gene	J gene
TGTGCCAGCAGCTTGAAACTAGCGGGCGAGACCCAGTACTTC	CASSLKLAGETQYF	many	TRBD2	TRBV5-4	TRBJ2-5
TGTGCCAGCAGCTCTGATCCAGGACAGGGCATCTACGAGCAGTACTTC	CASSSDPGQGIYEQYF	few	TRBD1	TRBV7-2	TRBJ2-7
TGCGCCAGCAGCTTTAATCCAGCGGGAGGCTACGAGCAGTACTTC	CASSFNPAGGYEQYF	many	TRBD2	TRBV5-1	TRBJ2-7
TGTGCCACCAGCAGAGATCCCTCCTACGAGCAGTACTTC	CATSRDPSYEQYF	few	.	TRBV15	TRBJ2-7
TGCGCCAGCAGCCAAGACCAGAGAATGCAGTATTTT	CASSQDQRMQYF	many	.	TRBV4-1	TRBJ2-3
TGTGCCAGCAGTGGGCGACAGGGAACCGTTAGACTCCAGATCTCTGGGGCCAACGTCCTGACTTTC	CASSGRQGTVRLQISGANVLTF	.	TRBD1	TRBV2	TRBJ2-6
TGTGCCACCGAAGGGACTAGCGGGAGCTACGAGCAGTACTTC	CATEGTSGSYEQYF	few	TRBD2	TRBV24-1	TRBJ2-7
TGTGCCAGCAGCCCCCCGGGGAGCACTGAAGCTTTCTTT	CASSPPGSTEAFF	.	.	TRBV7-9	TRBJ1-1
TGCAGCGAGATAGCGGGACTGACGCAGTATTTT	CSEIAGLTQYF	.	TRBD2	TRBV29-1	TRBJ2-3
TGCGCCAGCAGCTTGGACATCGGGGGTGAAGCTTTCTTT	CASSLDIGGEAFF	.	.	TRBV5-1	TRBJ1-1
TGCGCCAGCAGCCTGACTAGCGGGAGGGCCTTTAATAATGAGCAGTTCTTC	CASSLTSGRAFNNEQFF	.	TRBD2	TRBV5-1	TRBJ2-1
TGTGCCAGCAGCCATCGATCTGGCCGGGAAAAACTGTTTTTT	CASSHRSGREKLFF	.	.	TRBV3-1	TRBJ1-4
TGCAGCGTTGAGTTCGGGACCGCCAAAAACATTCAGTACTTC	CSVEFGTAKNIQYF	few	.	TRBV29-1	TRBJ2-4
TGTGCCAGCAGCTCGGGACTCCCTACCGGCCAAGAGACCCAGTACTTC	CASSSGLPTGQETQYF	.	.	TRBV11-2	TRBJ2-5
TGTGCCAGCAGTCCCGGACTTTTAGCTGAGCAGTTCTTC	CASSPGLLAEQFF	few	.	TRBV6-4	TRBJ2-1
TGTGCCAGCAGCTTGACTAGCGGGGCGGGCAATGAGCAGTTCTTC	CASSLTSGAGNEQFF	.	TRBD2	TRBV7-2	TRBJ2-1
TGCAGTGCTAGAGCGGACGGGACGGAGTTTAACTATGGCTACACCTTC	CSARADGTEFNYGYTF	.	.	TRBV20-1	TRBJ1-2